This T cell receptor (beta chain) emerged from a study of cytomegalovirus exposure and HLA in healthy donors. Study summary: An early data release held some 85 million unique TCRs from HLA-typed donors.

Vbeta (60) and Jbeta (13) primers were used in the PCR. Some clones are missing from TCRdb's copy, which holds only in-frame ones; the method was immunoSEQ multiplex PCR. The sample lists about 93,000 clones, 82% seen once, with about 3.8% in the top ten. The sample taken for sequencing was PBMCs. The sequence came from a man in his fifties in good health and CMV-seronegative.

In DNA form, the CDR3 reads TGTGCCAGCTCACCACCGGGGACTCCCTCTGGGGCCAACGTCCTGACTTTC. Translation: CASSPPGTPSGANVLTF. The rearrangement links TRBV18 to TRBJ2-6, with D possibly matching TRBD2 (6 bases). This CDR3 has 17 amino acids. Germline assignment: CDR1 KGHSH and CDR2 LQKENI. The V end was cut by 0 bases, the J end by 0 bases, with 9 bases between.